The clone carrying this TCR beta chain was found once. The source of the sample is a study of OX40 agonist ivuxolimab in advanced cancers. Study overall: The drug used for patients, ivuxolimab, was an agonistic anti-OX40 (CD134) antibody. Those enrolled were 82.7% male, with a mean age of around 58 years and ages from 23 to 79.

CDR1 is MNHEY and CDR2 is SVGAGI in the germline V gene. V was trimmed by 3 bases and J by 1 base, leaving 10 bases between them. CDR3 length: 14 amino acids. The protocol was immunoSEQ multiplex PCR, while the TCRdb copy is restricted to in-frame clones and leaves out a portion. Here the sample spans about 73,000 clones, around 80% being singletons. This sequence originates from an adult with an advanced solid tumor such as melanoma, head and neck, liver or kidney cancer. The sample in question was CD4+ or CD8+ T cells sorted from blood, obtained in a trial of the OX40 agonist ivuxolimab. The chain combines TRBV6-5 with TRBJ2-7; no definite D call. The CDR3 coding sequence is TGTGCCAGCAGTTATAGGGTGGCTTCCTACGAGCAGTACTTC. It specifies CASSYRVASYEQYF.